The text below deals with one T cell receptor (beta chain). Two negative PCRs, clearance, or symptom resolution had been documented for recovered Cohort 3 donors. The sample belongs to a study of blood T cell repertoires in COVID-19. In germline, CDR1 is LNHNV, CDR2 YYDKDF (reference sequence). Deletions cut 6 bases from V and 0 bases from J, with 8 bases between. The CDR3 has 13 residues. Study processing details: Quantification of nucleated cells was approximated via reference gene primer amplification. The protocol was immunoSEQ multiplex PCR, while the TCRdb copy is restricted to in-frame clones and leaves out a portion. From that table come the V and J calls and clone size; the DNA was used to work out D and trimming. The sample shows roughly 330,000 clones, around 87% of them seen only once.

Source material: PBMCs or T cells enriched from blood (not recorded which). The receptor comes from a woman younger than 45 who had recovered from COVID-19. The chain has TRBV15 and TRBJ2-5; D is perhaps TRBD1 (6 bases). This CDR3 reads CATRRGYQETQYF. The CDR3 DNA reads TGTGCCACCAGAAGGGGGTACCAAGAGACCCAGTACTTC. The variable domain in full, with the rest retrieved from reference TRBV15 and TRBJ2-5, is DAMVIQNPRYQVTQFGKPVTLSCSQTLNHNVMYWYQQKSSQAPKLLFHYYDKDFNNEADTPDNFQSRRPNTSFCFLDIRSPGLGDTAMYLCATRRGYQETQYFGPGTRLLVL.